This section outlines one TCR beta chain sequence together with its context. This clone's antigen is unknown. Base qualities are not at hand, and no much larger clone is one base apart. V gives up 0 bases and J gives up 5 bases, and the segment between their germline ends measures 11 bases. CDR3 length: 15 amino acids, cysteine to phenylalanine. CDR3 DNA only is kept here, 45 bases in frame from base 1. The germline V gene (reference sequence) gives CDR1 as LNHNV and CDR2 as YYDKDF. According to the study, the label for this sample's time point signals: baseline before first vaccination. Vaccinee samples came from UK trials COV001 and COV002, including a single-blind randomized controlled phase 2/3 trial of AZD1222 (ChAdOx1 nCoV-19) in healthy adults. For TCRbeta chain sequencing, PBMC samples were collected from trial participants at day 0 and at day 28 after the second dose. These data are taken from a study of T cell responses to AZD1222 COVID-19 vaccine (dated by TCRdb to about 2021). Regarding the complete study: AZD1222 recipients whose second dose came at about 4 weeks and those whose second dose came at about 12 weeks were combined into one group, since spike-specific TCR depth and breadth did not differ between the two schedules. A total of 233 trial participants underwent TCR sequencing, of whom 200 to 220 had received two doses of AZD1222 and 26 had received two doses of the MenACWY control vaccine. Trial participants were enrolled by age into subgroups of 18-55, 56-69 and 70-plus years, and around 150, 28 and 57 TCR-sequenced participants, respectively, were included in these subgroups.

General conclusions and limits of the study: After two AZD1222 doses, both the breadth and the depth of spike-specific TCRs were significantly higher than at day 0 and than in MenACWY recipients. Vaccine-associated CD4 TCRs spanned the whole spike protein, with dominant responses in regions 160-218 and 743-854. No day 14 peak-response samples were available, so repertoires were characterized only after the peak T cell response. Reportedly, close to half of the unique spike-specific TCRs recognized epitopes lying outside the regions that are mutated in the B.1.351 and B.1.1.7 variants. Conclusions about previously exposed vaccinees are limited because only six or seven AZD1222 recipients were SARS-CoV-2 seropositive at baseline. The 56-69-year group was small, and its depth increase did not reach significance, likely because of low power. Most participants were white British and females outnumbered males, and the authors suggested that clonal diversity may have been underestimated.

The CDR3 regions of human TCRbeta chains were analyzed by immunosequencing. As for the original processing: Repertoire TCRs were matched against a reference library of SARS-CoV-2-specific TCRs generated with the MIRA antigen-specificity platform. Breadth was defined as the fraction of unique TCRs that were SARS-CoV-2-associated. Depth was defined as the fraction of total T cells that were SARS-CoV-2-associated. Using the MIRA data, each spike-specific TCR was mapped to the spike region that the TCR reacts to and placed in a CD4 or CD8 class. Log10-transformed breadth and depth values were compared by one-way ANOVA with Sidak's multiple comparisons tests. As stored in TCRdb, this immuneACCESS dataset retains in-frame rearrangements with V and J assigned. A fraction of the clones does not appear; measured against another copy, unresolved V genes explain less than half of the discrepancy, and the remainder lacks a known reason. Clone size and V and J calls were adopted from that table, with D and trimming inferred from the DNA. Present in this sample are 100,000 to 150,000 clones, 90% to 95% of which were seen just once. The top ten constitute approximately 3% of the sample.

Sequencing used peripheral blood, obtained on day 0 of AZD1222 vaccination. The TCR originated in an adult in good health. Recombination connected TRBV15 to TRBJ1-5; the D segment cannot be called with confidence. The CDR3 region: CATSRESTGYQPQHF. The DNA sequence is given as TGTGCCACCAGCAGAGAAAGCACCGGGTATCAGCCCCAGCATTTT.